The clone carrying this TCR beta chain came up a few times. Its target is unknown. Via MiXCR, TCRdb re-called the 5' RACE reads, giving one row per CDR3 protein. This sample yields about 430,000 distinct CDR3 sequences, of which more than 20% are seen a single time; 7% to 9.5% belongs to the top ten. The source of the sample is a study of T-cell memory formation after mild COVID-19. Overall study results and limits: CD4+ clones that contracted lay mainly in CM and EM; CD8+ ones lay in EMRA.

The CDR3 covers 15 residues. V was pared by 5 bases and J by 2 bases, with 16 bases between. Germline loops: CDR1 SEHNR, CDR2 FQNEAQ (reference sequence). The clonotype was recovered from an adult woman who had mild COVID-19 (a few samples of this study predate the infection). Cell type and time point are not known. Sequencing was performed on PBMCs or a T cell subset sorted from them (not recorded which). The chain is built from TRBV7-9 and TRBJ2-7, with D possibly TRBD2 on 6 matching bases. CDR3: CASSPRGIGTYEQYF. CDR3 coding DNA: TGTGCCAGCAGCCCTCGCGGGATTGGGACCTACGAGCAGTACTTC. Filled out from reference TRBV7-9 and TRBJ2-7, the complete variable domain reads DTGVSQNPRHKITKRGQNVTFRCDPISEHNRLYWYRQTLGQGPEFLTYFQNEAQLEKSRLLSDRFSAERPKGSFSTLEIQRTEQGDSAMYLCASSPRGIGTYEQYFGPGTRLTVT.